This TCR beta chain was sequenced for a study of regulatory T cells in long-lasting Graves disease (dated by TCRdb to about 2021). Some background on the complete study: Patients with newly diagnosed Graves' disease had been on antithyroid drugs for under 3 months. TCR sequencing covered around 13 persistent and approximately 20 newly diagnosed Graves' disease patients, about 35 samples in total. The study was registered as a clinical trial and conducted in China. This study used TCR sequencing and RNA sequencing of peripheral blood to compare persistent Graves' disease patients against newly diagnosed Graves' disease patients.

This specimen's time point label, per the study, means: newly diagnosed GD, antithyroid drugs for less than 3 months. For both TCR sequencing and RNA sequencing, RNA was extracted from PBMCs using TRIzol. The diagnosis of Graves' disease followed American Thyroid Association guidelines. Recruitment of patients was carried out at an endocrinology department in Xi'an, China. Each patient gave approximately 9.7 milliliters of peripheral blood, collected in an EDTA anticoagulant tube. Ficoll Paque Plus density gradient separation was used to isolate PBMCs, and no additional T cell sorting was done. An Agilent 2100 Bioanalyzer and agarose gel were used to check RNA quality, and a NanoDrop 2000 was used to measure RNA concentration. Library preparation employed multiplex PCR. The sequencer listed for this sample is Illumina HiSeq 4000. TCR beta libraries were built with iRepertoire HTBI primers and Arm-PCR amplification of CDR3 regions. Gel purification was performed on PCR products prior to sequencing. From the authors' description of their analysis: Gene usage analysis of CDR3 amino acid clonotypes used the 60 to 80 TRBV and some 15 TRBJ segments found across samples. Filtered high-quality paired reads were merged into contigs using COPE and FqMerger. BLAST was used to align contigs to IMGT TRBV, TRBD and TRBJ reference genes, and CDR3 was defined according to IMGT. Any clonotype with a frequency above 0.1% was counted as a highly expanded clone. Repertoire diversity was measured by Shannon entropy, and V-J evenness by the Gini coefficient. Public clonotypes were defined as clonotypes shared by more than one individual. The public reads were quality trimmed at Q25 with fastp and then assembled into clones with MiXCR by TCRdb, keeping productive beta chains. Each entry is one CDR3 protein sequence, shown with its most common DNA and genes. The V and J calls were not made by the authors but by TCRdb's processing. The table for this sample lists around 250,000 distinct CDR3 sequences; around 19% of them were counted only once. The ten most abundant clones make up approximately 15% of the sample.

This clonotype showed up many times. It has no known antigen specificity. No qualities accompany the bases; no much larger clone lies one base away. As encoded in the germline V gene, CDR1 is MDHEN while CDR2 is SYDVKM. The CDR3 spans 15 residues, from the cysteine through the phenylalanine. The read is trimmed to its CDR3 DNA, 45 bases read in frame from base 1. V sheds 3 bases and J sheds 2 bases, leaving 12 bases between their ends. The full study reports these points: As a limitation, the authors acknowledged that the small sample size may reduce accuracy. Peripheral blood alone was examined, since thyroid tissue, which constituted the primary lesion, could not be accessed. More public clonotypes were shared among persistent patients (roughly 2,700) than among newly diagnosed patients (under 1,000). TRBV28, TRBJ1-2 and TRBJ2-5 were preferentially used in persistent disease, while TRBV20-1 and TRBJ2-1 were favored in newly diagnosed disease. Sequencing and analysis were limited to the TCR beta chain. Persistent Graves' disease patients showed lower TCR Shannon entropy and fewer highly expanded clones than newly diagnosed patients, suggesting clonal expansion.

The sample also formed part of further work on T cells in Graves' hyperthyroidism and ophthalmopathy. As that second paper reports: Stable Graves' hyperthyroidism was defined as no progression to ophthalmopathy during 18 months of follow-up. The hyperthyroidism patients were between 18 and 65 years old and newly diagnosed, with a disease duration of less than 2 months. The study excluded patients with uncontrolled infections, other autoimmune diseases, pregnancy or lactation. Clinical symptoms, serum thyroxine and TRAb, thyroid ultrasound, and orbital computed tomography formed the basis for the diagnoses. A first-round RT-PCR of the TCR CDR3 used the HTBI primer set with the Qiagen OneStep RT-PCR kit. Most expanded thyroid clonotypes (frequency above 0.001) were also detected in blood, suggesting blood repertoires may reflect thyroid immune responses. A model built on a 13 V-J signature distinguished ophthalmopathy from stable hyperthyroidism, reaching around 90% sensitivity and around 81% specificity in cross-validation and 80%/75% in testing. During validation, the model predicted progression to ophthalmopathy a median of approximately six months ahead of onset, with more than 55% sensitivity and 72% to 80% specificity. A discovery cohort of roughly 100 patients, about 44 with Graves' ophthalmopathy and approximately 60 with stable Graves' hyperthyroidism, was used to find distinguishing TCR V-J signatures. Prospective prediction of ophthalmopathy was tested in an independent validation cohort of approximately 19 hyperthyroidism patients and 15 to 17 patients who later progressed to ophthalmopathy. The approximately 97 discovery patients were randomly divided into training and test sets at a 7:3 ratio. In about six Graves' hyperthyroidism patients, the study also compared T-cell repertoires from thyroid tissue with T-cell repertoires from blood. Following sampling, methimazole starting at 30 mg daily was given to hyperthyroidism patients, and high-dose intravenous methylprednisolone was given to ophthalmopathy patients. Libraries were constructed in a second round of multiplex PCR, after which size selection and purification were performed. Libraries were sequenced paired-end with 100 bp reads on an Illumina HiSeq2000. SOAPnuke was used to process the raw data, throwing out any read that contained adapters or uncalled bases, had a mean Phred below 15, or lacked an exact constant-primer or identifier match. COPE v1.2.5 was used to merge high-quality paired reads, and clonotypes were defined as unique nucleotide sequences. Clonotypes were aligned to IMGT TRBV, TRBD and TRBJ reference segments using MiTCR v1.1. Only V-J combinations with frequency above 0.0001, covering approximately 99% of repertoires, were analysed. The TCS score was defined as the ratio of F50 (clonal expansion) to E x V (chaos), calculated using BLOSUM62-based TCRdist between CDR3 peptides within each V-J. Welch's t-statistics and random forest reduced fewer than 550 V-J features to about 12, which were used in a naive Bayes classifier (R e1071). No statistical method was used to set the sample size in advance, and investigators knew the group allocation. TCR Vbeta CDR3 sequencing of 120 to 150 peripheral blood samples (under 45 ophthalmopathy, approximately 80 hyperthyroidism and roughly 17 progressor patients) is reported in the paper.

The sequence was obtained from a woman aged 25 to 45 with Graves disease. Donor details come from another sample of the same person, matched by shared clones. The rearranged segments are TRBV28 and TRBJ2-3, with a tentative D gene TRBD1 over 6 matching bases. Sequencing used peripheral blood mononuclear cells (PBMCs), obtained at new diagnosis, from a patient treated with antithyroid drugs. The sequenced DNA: TGTGCCAGCAGTTTTACGACAGGCATCACAGATACGCAGTATTTT. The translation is CASSFTTGITDTQYF.